The following is a T cell receptor beta chain sequence with its context. The data were taken from a study of blood T cell repertoires in COVID-19. Assay: immunoSEQ multiplex PCR; the TCRdb copy retains only in-frame clones and omits some. The profile shows some 200,000 clones, under 90% of them singletons. The CDR3 extends over 15 amino acids. V lost 11 bases to trimming and J lost 1 base; unmatched junction nucleotides: 13. CDR1 SEHNR and CDR2 FQNEAQ come from the germline V gene (reference sequence). The receptor comes from a woman of 80 years or more with active or convalescent COVID-19. J is TRBJ2-5 and V is TRBV7-9; TRBD2 aligns across 7 bases. Sequenced material: peripheral blood. The CDR3 nucleotides are TGTGCCTACGACTTGGCGGGGGACCCCCAAGAGACCCAGTACTTC. As protein: CAYDLAGDPQETQYF.